Shown below are 8 T cell receptor beta chains from a single sample sequenced in a study of patients and donors after allogeneic stem cell transplantation. TCRdb called the RT-PCR reads again in MiXCR, with one record for every CDR3 protein. The sample consists of approximately 250,000 distinct CDR3 sequences, roughly 13% of them appearing once. Material for sequencing was blood, either unsorted or a sorted T cell fraction (not recorded which). The receptors were gathered from a human donor who was either an allogeneic HSCT recipient or a stem cell or donor lymphocyte infusion donor (not recorded which). It is not recorded whose cells these are; they may come from a transplant donor.

In its sample, this clonotype was seen a few times. The CDR3 loop is CASRETGGYTF. Written as DNA, the CDR3 is TGTGCCAGCAGGGAGACAGGTGGCTACACCTTC. V is TRBV12-3 or TRBV12-4 and J is TRBJ1-2; possibly TRBD1 for D (6 bases). The CDR3 contains 11 residues. The ends were cut back, 6 bases at V and 7 bases at J, with 9 bases in the middle.

This clonotype occurred a few times. The chain carries TRBV20-1 and TRBJ2-5; D not certain. Trimming cost V 5 bases and J 5 bases, with 12 bases left between them. The CDR3 sequence is 12 residues long. CDR1 DFQATT and CDR2 SNEGSKA come from the germline V gene (reference sequence). The CDR3 loop reads CSARVAAETQYF. The CDR3 region has the DNA TGCAGTGCTCGGGTCGCAGCTGAGACCCAGTACTTC.

This clonotype was observed a handful of times. A much larger clone differs from this one at a single base, so this may be a read error. The chain uses TRBV7-9 and TRBJ1-1; the D gene is possibly TRBD1 (5 bases). CDR1 and CDR2 (germline): SEHNR, FQNEAQ (reference sequence). CDR3 size: 14 residues. The CDR3 here is CASRLDSGRTEAFF. CDR3 nucleotide sequence: TGTGCCAGCAGATTAGATTCAGGGCGCACTGAAGCTTTCTTT.

This clonotype was recorded at least ten times. The rearrangement uses TRBV7-8 and TRBJ2-2; D may correspond to TRBD1 or TRBD2 (6 bases each). This CDR3 has 15 amino acids. Germline-derived CDR1 and CDR2 are SGHVS and FQNEAQ. The ends were cut back, 5 bases at V and 6 bases at J, with 16 bases in the middle. The chain's CDR3 is CASSRRRGRSGELFF. As DNA, the CDR3 is TGTGCCAGCAGCCGGCGTCGGGGGCGTTCCGGGGAGCTGTTTTTT. The whole variable domain, filled in from reference TRBV7-8 and TRBJ2-2, reads GAGVSQSPRYKVAKRGQDVALRCDPISGHVSLFWYQQALGQGPEFLTYFQNEAQLDKSGLPSDRFFAERPEGSVSTLKIQRTQQEDSAVYLCASSRRRGRSGELFFGEGSRLTVL.

CDR3 in amino acids: CASKSTQAGSFWDEQYF. In DNA, the CDR3 is TGTGCCAGCAAGTCTACCCAAGCGGGCTCCTTTTGGGACGAGCAGTACTTC. The chain employs TRBV5-6 and TRBJ2-7; TRBD2 might be the D (6 bases). Trimming stripped 6 bases from V and 5 bases from J, with 27 bases between. The CDR3 runs 17 residues. Germline CDR1 and CDR2: SGHDT and YYEEEE. Drawing the rest from reference TRBV5-6 and TRBJ2-7, the complete variable domain is DAGVTQSPTHLIKTRGQQVTLRCSPKSGHDTVSWYQQALGQGPQFIFQYYEEEERQRGNFPDRFSGHQFPNYSSELNVNALLLGDSALYLCASKSTQAGSFWDEQYFGPGTRLTVT.

This chain joins TRBV6-1 and TRBJ1-2; 7 bases agree with TRBD1. Germline values: CDR1 MNHNS, CDR2 SASEGT. The junction had 16 bases not matched to a gene; V was cut back by 4 bases and J by 2 bases. The CDR3 extends over 18 amino acids. The CDR3 loop is CASSGGQIRTSANYGYTF. In DNA, the CDR3 is TGTGCCAGCAGTGGGGGACAGATCCGAACCTCTGCGAACTATGGCTACACCTTC.

Here the CDR3 DNA reads TGTGCCAGCAGTTACCGGCCGGGACTTGAGAACACTGAAGCTTTCTTT. This codes for CASSYRPGLENTEAFF. The chain employs TRBV6-2 or TRBV6-3 and TRBJ1-1, with TRBD1 as a possible D gene (5 bases). CDR1 MNHEY and CDR2 SVGEGT come from the germline V gene. The V end was cut by 2 bases, the J end by 1 base, with 14 bases between. This CDR3 comprises 16 residues.

At least ten counts were recorded for this clonotype. This chain connects TRBV4-2 to TRBJ2-1; possible D gene TRBD1, 7 bases. Germline values: CDR1 LGHNA, CDR2 YNFKEQ. Trimming took 2 bases from V and 6 from J, leaving 14 bases between them. The CDR3 spans 15 residues. CDR3 nucleotide sequence: TGTGCCAGCAGCCAATCGGGGGCAGGGGGCAATGAGCAGTTCTTC. It encodes CASSQSGAGGNEQFF.